This T cell receptor (beta chain) was identified during a study of cytomegalovirus exposure and HLA in healthy donors. CDR3 length equals 13 residues. Per germline, CDR1 LNHDA and CDR2 SQIVND (reference sequence). Trimming stripped 6 bases from V and 4 bases from J, with 12 bases between. It was with 60 Vbeta and 13 Jbeta primers that the PCR ran. Clones were sequenced by immunoSEQ multiplex PCR, and TCRdb holds only the in-frame ones, with some missing. Its listing shows about 55,000 clones. Sequencing used PBMCs. The V gene is TRBV19, the J gene TRBJ1-1, with D perhaps TRBD1 (5 bases). This receptor was taken from a man aged 50-59 years in good health and CMV-seropositive. CDR3 sequence: CASRRAGGTEAFF. CDR3 sequence (DNA): TGTGCCAGTAGGCGGGCGGGGGGCACTGAAGCTTTCTTT. The full variable domain, in which reference TRBV19 and TRBJ1-1 provide the parts outside the CDR3, is DGGITQSPKYLFRKEGQNVTLSCEQNLNHDAMYWYRQDPGQGLRLIYYSQIVNDFQKGDIAEGYSVSREKKESFPLTVTSAQKNPTAFYLCASRRAGGTEAFFGQGTRLTVV.